A selection of T cell receptor beta chains follows, all from one sample in a study of identical twins. TCRdb analysed the 5' RACE reads with MiXCR anew, one entry per CDR3 protein. The sample consists of about 690,000 distinct CDR3 sequences, around 6.1% of them appearing once. Sequenced material: naive T cells sorted from blood. These receptors came from a man younger than 35 in good health. CDR3s include the opening cysteine and the closing phenylalanine or tryptophan. A D gene is named only where the DNA matches it firmly. Size values are once, few and many counts, or a class for expanded clones, and some rows have none.

TRBV7-3	TRBD1	.	TRBJ1-4	TGTGCCAGCAGCTTATTAGTCTCCGGACGGGACAGGTCTGAAAAACTGTTTTTT	CASSLLVSGRDRSEKLFF
TRBV6-1	TRBD1	many	TRBJ2-1	TGTGCCAGCAGCCAGAGCTTGCGGGACAGGGGGTTTAATGAGCAGTTCTTC	CASSQSLRDRGFNEQFF
TRBV10-3	.	many	TRBJ1-5	TGTGCCACCAACGGAGGGGGAGATCAGCCCCAGCATTTT	CATNGGGDQPQHF
TRBV5-4	TRBD2	.	TRBJ2-1	TGTGCCAGCAGCTTGATGCTAGCGGGAGGGCCGATGGTGGTAAATGAGCAGTTCTTC	CASSLMLAGGPMVVNEQFF
TRBV4-2	.	many	TRBJ2-1	TGTGCCAGCAGCCAAGAGGGGTCGGGCGTTAATGAGCAGTTCTTC	CASSQEGSGVNEQFF
TRBV6-1	TRBD2	many	TRBJ2-5	TGTGCCAGCGGTCTAGCGGGAGAAGAGACCCAGTACTTC	CASGLAGEETQYF
TRBV20-1	TRBD1	many	TRBJ2-5	TGCAGTGCTAGAAGGGACAGCCAAGAGACCCAGTACTTC	CSARRDSQETQYF
TRBV4-2	.	many	TRBJ2-5	TGTGCCAGCAGCCAGGAGGGCTGGACCTCCGGAACCCAGTACTTC	CASSQEGWTSGTQYF
TRBV3-1	.	.	TRBJ1-2	TGTGCCAGCAGCCCCGGGGTGGAGGAGTTCGGAGAGAACAACGCTAACTATGGCTACACCTTC	CASSPGVEEFGENNANYGYTF
TRBV12-3/TRBV12-4	TRBD2	many	TRBJ2-5	TGTGCCAGCAGCCTCGTTAGGAGACGGTGGGAGGGGGAGACCCAGTACTTC	CASSLVRRRWEGETQYF
TRBV4-3	.	.	TRBJ2-1	TGCGCCAGCAGCCAAGATGGTGGCAGGGCCAGGGACAATGAGCAGTTCTTC	CASSQDGGRARDNEQFF
TRBV29-1	.	few	TRBJ2-1	TGCAGCTCTGCCGACAATGAGCAGTTCTTC	CSSADNEQFF
TRBV4-2	TRBD2	many	TRBJ2-1	TGTGCCAGCAGCCAATATATCGGACTAGCGGGGCCCTCGGGCCATGAGCAGTTCTTC	CASSQYIGLAGPSGHEQFF
TRBV7-9	.	few	TRBJ1-5	TGTGCCAGCAGCTTAAATCCCAATCAGCCCCAGCATTTT	CASSLNPNQPQHF
TRBV5-1	.	many	TRBJ1-2	TGCGCCAGCAGCTTGGGACTGGATGGCTACACCTTC	CASSLGLDGYTF
TRBV2	TRBD2	.	TRBJ2-7	TGTGCCAGCAGATCCGGGACTAGCGGGAGTAGAAAGTACTTC	CASRSGTSGSRKYF
TRBV5-1	.	many	TRBJ2-1	TGCGCCAGCAGCAGGGGTGGGGATGAGCAGTTCTTC	CASSRGGDEQFF
TRBV27	TRBD2	.	TRBJ2-1	TGTGCCAGCATCCCTCAATGGGGACTAGCGGGAATAATGAGCTCCTACAATGAGCAGTTCTTC	CASIPQWGLAGIMSSYNEQFF
TRBV12-3/TRBV12-4	.	many	TRBJ2-4	TGTGCCAGCAGTTTACCCGTTGACGGGAGAGACATTCAGTACTTC	CASSLPVDGRDIQYF
TRBV28	.	few	TRBJ1-1	TGTGCCAGCAATACATACCGGTTGTACACTGAAGCTTTCTTT	CASNTYRLYTEAFF
TRBV7-9	.	many	TRBJ2-3	TGTGCCAGCAGCTCTGGCAAGTTGGTGACAGATACGCAGTATTTT	CASSSGKLVTDTQYF
TRBV6-1	TRBD2	few	TRBJ2-7	TGTGCCATTACTAGCGGGAGCATAACCGACTCCTACGAGCAGTACTTC	CAITSGSITDSYEQYF
TRBV6-1	TRBD1	few	TRBJ2-7	TGTGCCAGCGGGCTTGGACAGGGAAGCTACGAGCAGTACTTC	CASGLGQGSYEQYF
TRBV6-5	TRBD2	few	TRBJ2-3	TGTGCCAGCAGTTCCCATCCTAGCGGGGTGATAGCAGATACGCAGTATTTT	CASSSHPSGVIADTQYF
TRBV15	.	few	TRBJ2-7	TGTGCCACCAGCAGTGGGAACGGGGGAGGACGGGACGAGCAGTACTTC	CATSSGNGGGRDEQYF
TRBV4-2	.	.	TRBJ2-5	TGTGCCAGCAGCCAAGTGCTAGAGAGTATACAAGAGACCCAGTACTTC	CASSQVLESIQETQYF
TRBV5-1	TRBD1	many	TRBJ1-1	TGCGCCAGCAGCTCGGGACAGGGGTCTAAAGCTTTCTTT	CASSSGQGSKAFF
TRBV7-6	TRBD2	.	TRBJ2-5	TGTGCCAGCAGCTTATATGGGCTAGCGGTTAAAGAGACCCAGTACTTC	CASSLYGLAVKETQYF
TRBV5-5	.	many	TRBJ2-3	TGTGCCAGCAGCTTGGTTGAGTCAGGGGAGCAGTATTTT	CASSLVESGEQYF
TRBV21-1	.	many	TRBJ1-1	TGTGCCAGCAGCACCCCGGCATTAGCGAACACTGAAGCTTTCTTT	CASSTPALANTEAFF
TRBV27	TRBD1	.	TRBJ2-3	TGTGCCAGCAGTACCAAGCGCGATCCGGGACAGGGGGGAGATACGCAGTATTTT	CASSTKRDPGQGGDTQYF
TRBV7-9	.	.	TRBJ2-1	TGTGCCAGCAGCACCCGACAGGGTCGGGAGAATGAGCAGTTCTTC	CASSTRQGRENEQFF
TRBV4-1	TRBD1	few	TRBJ2-5	TGCGCCAGCAGCCAAAAACAGGGGGCGGAGACCCAGTACTTC	CASSQKQGAETQYF
TRBV20-1	TRBD2	few	TRBJ2-2	TGCAGTGCACGCTCTGCTAGCGGGACGGCGGACACCGGGGAGCTGTTTTTT	CSARSASGTADTGELFF
TRBV10-3	.	many	TRBJ1-2	TGTGCCATCAGGGAAGATGGGATCTTATATGGCTACACCTTC	CAIREDGILYGYTF
TRBV28	.	many	TRBJ1-1	TGTGCCAGCAGATCTCGGGAAGTGAACACTGAAGCTTTCTTT	CASRSREVNTEAFF
TRBV7-9	.	.	TRBJ1-5	TGTGCCAGCAGCAGAATGACAGAGAATCAGCCCCAGCATTTT	CASSRMTENQPQHF
TRBV9	.	few	TRBJ2-2	TGTGCCAGCAGCGTAGGGGCCATAGGGCATAGCACCGGGGAGCTGTTTTTT	CASSVGAIGHSTGELFF
TRBV12-3/TRBV12-4	.	many	TRBJ2-2	TGTGCCAGCAGTTTTTTAGCGGTCGTTGACACCGGGGAGCTGTTTTTT	CASSFLAVVDTGELFF
TRBV6-5	.	many	TRBJ2-5	TGTGCCAGCAGTTACGGGGGGTACCAAGAGACCCAGTACTTC	CASSYGGYQETQYF
TRBV21-1	.	.	TRBJ2-5	TGTGCCAGCAGCAAAGTGGGATACAGTAAAGAGACCCAGTACTTC	CASSKVGYSKETQYF
TRBV18	TRBD1	.	TRBJ1-4	TGTGCCAGCTCAACTTTGACAGGGGAAAAACTGTTTTTT	CASSTLTGEKLFF
TRBV20-1	.	few	TRBJ2-1	TGCAGTGCTAGATCGCCCCTCCTCTACTACAATGAGCAGTTCTTC	CSARSPLLYYNEQFF
TRBV5-1	.	many	TRBJ2-3	TGCGCCAGCAGGACAGACTCAGATACGCAGTATTTT	CASRTDSDTQYF
TRBV5-5	TRBD1	many	TRBJ2-1	TGTGCCAGCAGCAAGGGACAGGAAAATTACAATGAGCAGTTCTTC	CASSKGQENYNEQFF
TRBV29-1	.	few	TRBJ1-1	TGCAGCGTTGCGGAGACTCGGGGAACTGAAGCTTTCTTT	CSVAETRGTEAFF
TRBV5-1	TRBD2	many	TRBJ2-1	TGCGCCAGCAGCATAACTAGCGGAACCTACAATGAGCAGTTCTTC	CASSITSGTYNEQFF
TRBV12-3/TRBV12-4	.	many	TRBJ1-1	TGTGCCAGCAGTCCCCCTGCTCGGTTTGAAGCTTTCTTT	CASSPPARFEAFF
TRBV6-1	TRBD1	few	TRBJ1-2	TGTGCCAGCAGCCGACTAGCAGGGGGCTATGGCTACACCTTC	CASSRLAGGYGYTF